The rows below give T cell receptor beta chains drawn from one sample of a study of technical replicates of blood from four donors. TCRdb's table, derived via immunoSEQ multiplex PCR, lists solely in-frame clones and lacks some. The sample gives about 70,000 clones, approximately 97% of which show up once; 0.2% to 0.25% is in the top ten. The sample comprised T cells isolated from PBMCs. These receptors were taken from a human donor in good health. CDR3s include the opening cysteine and the closing phenylalanine or tryptophan. D genes are given only for firm matches. Expanded clones are given a class, and other clones once, few, many or no size at all.

abundance: -; v_gene: TRBV14; d_gene: -; j_gene: TRBJ1-2; CDR3nt: TGTGCCAGCAGCCCCGGTAGGGGGTTCAACTATGGCTACACCTTC; CDR3aa: CASSPGRGFNYGYTF
abundance: -; v_gene: TRBV5-4; d_gene: TRBD1; j_gene: TRBJ1-2; CDR3nt: TGTGCCAGCAGCCTGGACAGGGACTATGGCTACACCTTC; CDR3aa: CASSLDRDYGYTF
abundance: -; v_gene: TRBV4-1; d_gene: TRBD2; j_gene: TRBJ2-7; CDR3nt: TGCGCCAGCAGCCAACTTGGGACTAGCGGGGGGAACGAGCAGTACTTC; CDR3aa: CASSQLGTSGGNEQYF
abundance: -; v_gene: TRBV7-2; d_gene: -; j_gene: TRBJ2-5; CDR3nt: TGTGCCAGCAGGGCTGTCGCGGAGGGTGGGACCCAGTACTTC; CDR3aa: CASRAVAEGGTQYF
abundance: -; v_gene: TRBV29-1; d_gene: TRBD1; j_gene: TRBJ2-7; CDR3nt: TGCAGCGTTGATCAGACAGGGACCTACGAGCAGTACTTC; CDR3aa: CSVDQTGTYEQYF
abundance: -; v_gene: TRBV5-6; d_gene: -; j_gene: TRBJ1-2; CDR3nt: TGTGCCAGCCGGGACATGGGTAACTATGGCTACACCTTC; CDR3aa: CASRDMGNYGYTF
abundance: -; v_gene: TRBV2; d_gene: -; j_gene: TRBJ2-7; CDR3nt: TGTGCCACAGCGAGTATGTACTCCTACGAGCAGTACTTC; CDR3aa: CATASMYSYEQYF
abundance: -; v_gene: TRBV10-2; d_gene: TRBD1; j_gene: TRBJ1-1; CDR3nt: TGCGCCAGCTCCGAATACACCGACAGGGGACGCGCTTTCTTT; CDR3aa: CASSEYTDRGRAFF
abundance: -; v_gene: TRBV4-1; d_gene: -; j_gene: TRBJ2-7; CDR3nt: TGCGCCAGCAGCCAAGACGGACTCACCTACGAGCAGTACTTC; CDR3aa: CASSQDGLTYEQYF
abundance: -; v_gene: TRBV6-1; d_gene: -; j_gene: TRBJ1-5; CDR3nt: TGTGCCAGCAGTGAACAGGGTTACGGCAATCAGCCCCAGCATTTT; CDR3aa: CASSEQGYGNQPQHF
abundance: -; v_gene: TRBV12-5; d_gene: -; j_gene: TRBJ1-1; CDR3nt: TGTGCTAGTGGTTTGGTACAGCGCGGGGACACTGAAGCTTTCTTT; CDR3aa: CASGLVQRGDTEAFF
abundance: few; v_gene: TRBV7-9; d_gene: TRBD1; j_gene: TRBJ1-1; CDR3nt: TGTGCCAGCAGCTTTGGACAGGCGAACACTGAAGCTTTCTTT; CDR3aa: CASSFGQANTEAFF
abundance: -; v_gene: TRBV28; d_gene: -; j_gene: TRBJ2-7; CDR3nt: TGTGCCAGCAGAAACCAACAGGGACGCGGCGAGCAGTACTTC; CDR3aa: CASRNQQGRGEQYF
abundance: -; v_gene: TRBV5-4; d_gene: TRBD1; j_gene: TRBJ2-2; CDR3nt: TGTGCCAGCAGCTTCCGGCAGGGGGCCGGGGAGCTGTTTTTT; CDR3aa: CASSFRQGAGELFF
abundance: -; v_gene: TRBV4-1; d_gene: -; j_gene: TRBJ1-1; CDR3nt: TGCGCCAGCAGCCAAGGAAGTCTGAGAGCCATGAACACTGAAGCTTTCTTT; CDR3aa: CASSQGSLRAMNTEAFF
abundance: -; v_gene: TRBV7-8; d_gene: TRBD2; j_gene: TRBJ2-7; CDR3nt: TGTGCCAGCAGCTTTTTCCTATCGGGACTAGCGGGTTTCTCCTACGAGCAGTACTTC; CDR3aa: CASSFFLSGLAGFSYEQYF
abundance: -; v_gene: TRBV14; d_gene: -; j_gene: TRBJ2-7; CDR3nt: TGTGCCAGCAGCCAAACTGGCTACGAGCAGTACTTC; CDR3aa: CASSQTGYEQYF
abundance: once; v_gene: TRBV30; d_gene: -; j_gene: TRBJ1-2; CDR3nt: TGTGCCTGGATGGGGAGGCGAGGTCCCAGGAGTCGCTATGGCTACACCTTC; CDR3aa: CAWMGRRGPRSRYGYTF
abundance: -; v_gene: TRBV4-1; d_gene: -; j_gene: TRBJ1-6; CDR3nt: TGCGCCAGCAGCCAGGCCCTCGCCAGGGGCCTCATACGCCTCCACTTT; CDR3aa: CASSQALARGLIRLHF
abundance: once; v_gene: TRBV5-6; d_gene: -; j_gene: TRBJ2-1; CDR3nt: TGTGCCAGCAGCTTGGCAGGGAATGAATTCTTC; CDR3aa: CASSLAGNEFF
abundance: -; v_gene: TRBV5-1; d_gene: -; j_gene: TRBJ2-3; CDR3nt: TGCGCCAGCAGCTTGGGGGGCGGAACCACAGATACGCAGTATTTT; CDR3aa: CASSLGGGTTDTQYF
abundance: -; v_gene: TRBV6-5; d_gene: -; j_gene: TRBJ1-5; CDR3nt: TGTGCCAGCAGTGGAGCGTTGAGTCAGCCCCAGCATTTT; CDR3aa: CASSGALSQPQHF
abundance: -; v_gene: TRBV14; d_gene: -; j_gene: TRBJ1-1; CDR3nt: TGTGCCAGCAGCCAGTTCAGCACTGAAGCTTTCTTT; CDR3aa: CASSQFSTEAFF
abundance: -; v_gene: TRBV19; d_gene: TRBD2; j_gene: TRBJ2-2; CDR3nt: TGTGCCAGTAGTACTAGCGGGGGGGCGTCCCTCCTCGACACCGGGGAGCTGTTTTTT; CDR3aa: CASSTSGGASLLDTGELFF
abundance: -; v_gene: TRBV29-1; d_gene: -; j_gene: TRBJ2-1; CDR3nt: TGCAGCGTTGATCTGGGCCCCTACAATGAGCAGTTCTTC; CDR3aa: CSVDLGPYNEQFF
abundance: -; v_gene: TRBV10-3; d_gene: TRBD1; j_gene: TRBJ2-7; CDR3nt: TGTGCCATCAGGGAGGGGGGACAGGGAGTAGGCGAGCAGTACTTC; CDR3aa: CAIREGGQGVGEQYF
abundance: -; v_gene: TRBV6-6; d_gene: TRBD1; j_gene: TRBJ1-4; CDR3nt: TGTGCCAGCAGTAGCTTGGACAGGGATACTGAAAAACTGTTTTTT; CDR3aa: CASSSLDRDTEKLFF
abundance: -; v_gene: TRBV28; d_gene: TRBD1; j_gene: TRBJ1-2; CDR3nt: TGTGCCAGCAGCCTCCGGGACAGGGCTTCTGTCTATGGCTACACCTTC; CDR3aa: CASSLRDRASVYGYTF